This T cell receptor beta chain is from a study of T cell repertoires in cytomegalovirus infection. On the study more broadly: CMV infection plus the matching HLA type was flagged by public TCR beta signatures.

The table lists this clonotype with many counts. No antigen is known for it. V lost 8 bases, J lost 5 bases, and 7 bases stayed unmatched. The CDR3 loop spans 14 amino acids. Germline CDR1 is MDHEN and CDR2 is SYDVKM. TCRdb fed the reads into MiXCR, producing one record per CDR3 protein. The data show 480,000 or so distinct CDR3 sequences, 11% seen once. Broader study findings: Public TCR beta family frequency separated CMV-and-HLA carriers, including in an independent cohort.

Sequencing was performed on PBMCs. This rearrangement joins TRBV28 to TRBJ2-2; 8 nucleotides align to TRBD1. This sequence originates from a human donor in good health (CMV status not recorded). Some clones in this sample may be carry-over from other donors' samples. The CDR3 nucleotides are TGTGCCAGCCACAGGGGGATTCATACCGGGGAGCTGTTTTTT. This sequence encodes CASHRGIHTGELFF.